This T cell receptor beta chain was identified in a study of human T cells and chemical hapten exposure. This clonotype was observed at least ten times. Each CDR3 protein gets one entry after TCRdb re-called the RACE reads with MiXCR. The data hold more than 150,000 distinct CDR3 sequences, with about 15% observed a single time. Time point in this sample: patch test 1, 2 weeks after DPC sensitization. The treatment: therapeutic diphenylcyclopropenone sensitization with weekly scalp DPC. Sample: whole blood, taken in connection with sensitization to the hapten diphenylcyclopropenone (DPC). The TCR was taken from a woman aged 25 to 39 with alopecia areata. Some clones in this sample may be carry-over from other donors' samples.

In DNA, the CDR3 is TGTGCCAGCAGTTACTCGTTGGCAGGGCGATACGAGCAGTACTTC. Protein: CASSYSLAGRYEQYF. The chain links TRBV6-5 to TRBJ2-7; D is possibly TRBD1 (5 bases). The CDR3 has 15 residues. Trimming stripped 0 bases from V and 4 bases from J, with 13 bases between. Germline V gene sequence: CDR1 MNHEY, CDR2 SVGAGI.